This T cell receptor (beta chain) came from a study of PD-1 blockade in classical Hodgkin lymphoma (dated by TCRdb to 2020 to 2021). With regard to the full study: Nivolumab dosing was 3 mg/kg intravenously every 2 weeks, continuing until either disease progression or unacceptable toxicity. A peripheral blood immune signature of response to PD-1 blockade in classical Hodgkin lymphoma was defined using TCR beta sequencing and CyTOF.

The sample's time point, from its label and the paper: cycle 2 day 1 (C2D1) of nivolumab. All trial patients had relapsed after autologous stem cell transplantation, with cohorts A, B and C differing in prior brentuximab vedotin exposure. The trial cohort comprised approximately 55 patients with relapsed/refractory classical Hodgkin lymphoma whose best overall responses were complete response, partial response or progressive disease. Trial patients were treated with single-agent nivolumab in the multi-cohort phase II CheckMate 205 trial. An independent review committee assessed best overall response by applying the 2007 International Working Group response criteria. Trial PBMCs were collected immediately before nivolumab initiation (C1D1) and during therapy at cycle 2 day 1 and cycle 4 day 1. Peripheral blood was collected in 8 mL Vacutainer Cell Preparation Tubes, from which PBMCs were isolated by centrifugation and then cryopreserved.

Genomic DNA was isolated using the Qiagen DNeasy kit from unsorted PBMCs as well as from negatively selected CD4+ and CD8+ fractions. Using primers that anneal to V and J segments, immunoSEQ multiplex PCR amplified the TCR beta CDR3 regions. A synthetic immune receptor repertoire was used to minimize amplification bias, and any remaining bias was removed computationally after sequencing. Regarding the original processing steps: Custom Python scripts were used to quantify repertoire diversity as the Shannon entropy index. The unsorted, CD4+ and CD8+ repertoires were each analyzed separately, with the exception of combined analyses, where CD4+ and CD8+ sequences were merged in silico. A clone counted as expanded when the clone's frequency after treatment rose at least 2-fold relative to C1D1, and clones undetected at baseline were given a pseudocount of 0.5. Singleton clones were defined as clones with 0 or 1 copy at C1D1, and non-singleton clones were defined as clones with 2 or more copies. Clones expanded in unsorted samples were assigned a CD4+, CD8+ or unknown annotation through matching of protein sequences in sorted samples from the same patient. Wilcoxon tests on paired samples were used to test diversity changes from C1D1 to C4D1. As stored in TCRdb, this immuneACCESS dataset retains in-frame rearrangements with V and J assigned. A fraction of the clones does not appear; measured against another copy, unresolved V genes explain less than half of the discrepancy, and the remainder lacks a known reason. V, J and clone size are taken as reported in that table, and D and trimming were inferred from the DNA itself. This sample comprises approximately 43,000 clones, 86% of them detected only once. The biggest ten clones account for 4.5% to 6.5% of the sample.

Notes on this clone: The antigen it binds to is not known. Base qualities are not at hand, and no much larger clone is one base apart.

Points the paper makes about the study in general: Newly diagnosed patients were reported to have lower baseline TCR diversity than healthy donors, and relapsed/refractory patients were reported to have lower baseline TCR diversity still. Trial patients with a complete response had baseline diversity similar to that of newly diagnosed patients, while partial responders and progressors had significantly lower diversity. Lower diversity was observed in patients in whom nivolumab was started less than 1 year after ASCT, and these patients were excluded from later analyses so that confounding by immune reconstitution would be avoided. The study was restricted to a single clinical trial cohort, and the causes of repertoire differences, possibly disease activity or prior therapy, were left undefined. A significant rise by C4D1 was seen in CD4+ but not CD8+ TCR diversity (p=0.0027 vs p=0.16), with the rise being most apparent in complete responders (p=0.02).

At the junction V is shortened by 2 bases and J by 0 bases, with 9 bases in between. Its CDR3 holds 16 amino acids, cysteine through phenylalanine. The read is trimmed to its CDR3 DNA, 48 bases read in frame from base 1. CDR1 and CDR2 were assigned from the germline V gene as SGHRS and YFSETQ. This receptor was obtained from a human donor with classical Hodgkin lymphoma. The rearrangement joined TRBV5-1 to TRBJ2-6, with the D segment identity uncertain. The sample was peripheral blood mononuclear cells (PBMCs), taken before the second cycle of nivolumab. The CDR3 reads CASSLTLSSGANVLTF. The DNA sequence is given as TGCGCCAGCAGCTTAACACTTTCCTCTGGGGCCAACGTCCTGACTTTC.